This T cell receptor (beta chain) was captured in a study of beta chain features in type 1 diabetes. Findings and caveats of the study: Lower insertion and higher deletion counts appeared at VDJ junctions in type 1 diabetes patients.

The CDR3 has 16 amino acids. Trimming took 0 bases from V and 3 from J; bases not matched to a gene: 6. Germline CDR1 reads LGHNA; CDR2 reads YSLEER. TCRB transcripts that were expressed got sequenced, as all of the isolated RNA had been reverse transcribed. Assay: immunoSEQ multiplex PCR; the TCRdb copy retains only in-frame clones and omits some. The data hold 300,000 to 400,000 clones, with around an eighth observed a single time. This clone was counted ten times or more. Its antigen is unknown. The same CDR3 also results from other DNA sequences found in this sample. The clonotype originates from a young man in good health. Material for sequencing was naive CD4+ T cells from blood. The rearrangement joins TRBV4-3 to TRBJ2-3, with TRBD2 matching 7 bases. In DNA, the CDR3 is TGCGCCAGCAGCCAAGATCCTAGCGGTTCAACAGATACGCAGTATTTT. Its protein is CASSQDPSGSTDTQYF.